A single sample gave rise to the 11 T cell receptor beta chains below, sequenced in a study of breast tumors, draining lymph nodes, adjacent tissues. Axillary draining lymph nodes of breast cancer patients supplied the node samples. TCRdb re-called the multiplex PCR reads with MiXCR, one entry per CDR3 protein. The data contain around 140,000 distinct CDR3 sequences, approximately 20% of them singletons. Sample: axillary lymph node tissue. Receptors originate from a female donor with breast cancer. Some clones in this sample may be carry-over from other donors' samples.

This clonotype was recorded at least ten times. This chain joins TRBV9 and TRBJ1-3, with D perhaps TRBD1 (5 bases). Germline V lookup: CDR1 SGDLS, CDR2 YYNGEE. This CDR3 comprises 14 residues. Trimming removed 0 bases at V and 4 bases at J, with 8 bases between. CDR3 amino acids: CASSVGGDGNTIYF. CDR3 in DNA: TGTGCCAGCAGCGTAGGAGGGGACGGAAACACCATATATTTT.

This clonotype was counted many times. The chain links TRBV10-1 to TRBJ2-1; 8 nucleotides agree with TRBD2. J gave up 8 bases and V 0 bases, and 6 bases lay outside the gene matches. Per the germline V gene, CDR1 is WNHNN and CDR2 is SYGVQD (reference sequence). The CDR3 covers 15 residues. CDR3 protein: CASSESGREEDEQFF. In nucleotides, the CDR3 is TGCGCCAGCAGTGAGTCCGGGCGGGAGGAGGATGAGCAGTTCTTC.

This clonotype was seen only once. Given a much more abundant clone one base away, this may be a read error. The chain links TRBV6-4 to TRBJ1-2; weak D call: TRBD1 (6 bases). Deletions cut 5 bases from V and 2 bases from J, with 15 bases between. The CDR3 spans 15 residues. Germline loops: CDR1 MRHNA, CDR2 SNTAGT. CDR3 sequence: CASSPGTWGNYGYTF. CDR3 DNA sequence: TGTGCCAGCAGTCCCGGGACATGGGGGAACTATGGCTACACCTTC.

With respect to this clonotype: Being one base from a much bigger clone, this may be a read error. This chain uses TRBV3-1 with TRBJ2-7; D call uncertain. CDR1 and CDR2 (germline): LGHDT, YNNKEL (reference sequence). The CDR3 is 12 amino acids. The CDR3 loop reads CGSSQATYEQYF. The CDR3 nucleotides read TGTGGCAGCAGCCAGGCTACCTACGAGCAGTACTTC.

The sample holds many counts of this clonotype. The chain couples TRBV7-2 to TRBJ2-5; a possible D gene is TRBD2 (5 bases). Germline lookup yields CDR1 SGHTA and CDR2 FQGNSA. The germline V and J ends were trimmed by 5 bases and 4 bases, with 8 bases remaining between them. CDR3 length: 12 amino acids. In DNA, the CDR3 is TGTGCCAGCAGCCGGGCGGGAGAGACCCAGTACTTC. This translates into CASSRAGETQYF. Using reference TRBV7-2 and TRBJ2-5 for the parts outside the CDR3, the full variable domain is GAGVSQSPSNKVTEKGKDVELRCDPISGHTALYWYRQSLGQGLEFLIYFQGNSAPDKSGLPSDRFSAERTGGSVSTLTIQRTQQEDSAVYLCASSRAGETQYFGPGTRLLVL.

In its sample, this clonotype was seen many times. V usage is TRBV27 and J usage is TRBJ2-7; D possibly corresponds to TRBD1 (6 bases). The CDR3 contains 13 residues. Germline CDR1 reads MNHEY; CDR2 reads SMNVEV (reference sequence). The germline V and J ends were trimmed by 4 bases and 2 bases, with 9 bases remaining between them. This chain's CDR3 is CASSSGHTYEQYF. In DNA form, the CDR3 reads TGTGCCAGCAGTTCGGGACATACCTACGAGCAGTACTTC.

This clonotype was seen a single time. A much larger clone differs by one base, so this may be a read error. The chain combines TRBV19 with TRBJ2-3; no clear D. Germline V lookup: CDR1 LNHDA, CDR2 SQIVND (reference sequence). Trimming cost V 11 bases and J 2 bases, with 8 bases left between them. CDR3 length: 11 residues. The CDR3 bases are TGTGCCGCGGAAAACACAGATACGCAGTATTTT. It specifies CAAENTDTQYF.

Note on this clonotype: Given a much more abundant clone one base away, this may be a read error. The V gene is TRBV11-2, the J gene TRBJ2-3; 8 nucleotides line up with TRBD2. The CDR3 spans 14 residues. The germline CDR1 and CDR2 sequences are SGHAT and FQNNGV. The CDR3 spells CASSSSAGADTRYF. DNA of the CDR3: TGTGCCAGCAGCTCTTCAGCGGGAGCGGATACGCGGTATTTT.

A remark on this clonotype: Relative to the germline gene, one junction end is altered; a read error may explain this. V usage is TRBV4-1 and J usage is TRBJ1-5; the D is unclear. The CDR3 totals 15 residues. Germline lookup yields CDR1 MGHRA and CDR2 YSYEKL. The CDR3 protein is CASGQGAGGNQPQHF. In DNA form, the CDR3 reads TGCGCCAGCGGCCAAGGAGCGGGAGGGAATCAGCCCCAGCATTTT.

This clonotype has ten or more counts. The rearrangement uses TRBV2 and TRBJ2-5; TRBD1 is a possible D gene (7 bases). From germline, CDR1 is SNHLY and CDR2 FYNNEI. Trimming took off 4 bases at V and 4 bases at J, with 13 bases between the two ends. The CDR3 is 14 amino acids. CDR3 loop: CASSGQGGRETQYF. The CDR3 DNA sequence: TGTGCCAGCAGTGGGCAGGGGGGCCGAGAGACCCAGTACTTC.

The CDR3 DNA reads as TGCAGCGTCTCGAGCAATGAGCAGTTCTTC. Its translation is CSVSSNEQFF. The V call is TRBV29-1, the J call TRBJ2-1, with D unclear. The V end lost 6 bases, the J end lost 6 bases, and 6 bases lay between the germline ends. Germline CDR1 is SQVTM and CDR2 is ANQGSEA. CDR3 size: 10 residues.